Described below is a single T cell receptor (beta chain) sequence and its context. This sample was included in a study of blood T cell repertoires in COVID-19. In the study overall: From T cells, B-cell-depleted T cells, or PBMCs came the material, which was cDNA or gDNA.

Method: immunoSEQ multiplex PCR; TCRdb's copy keeps in-frame clones and lacks some. The sample consists of some 230,000 clones, about 88% of them appearing once. V lost 6 bases, J lost 4 bases, and 7 bases lay in between. Germline assignment: CDR1 SNHLY and CDR2 FYNNEI. The CDR3 consists of 12 residues. The sequence was collected from a woman in her forties or fifties with COVID-19, enrolled during active disease. This rearrangement joins TRBV2 to TRBJ1-5; D is perhaps TRBD1 (5 bases). The sample was peripheral blood. For the CDR3, the DNA is TGTGCCAGCAGAGGGGCTAATCAGCCCCAGCATTTT. It encodes CASRGANQPQHF.